This T cell receptor beta chain is drawn from a study of cytomegalovirus exposure and HLA in healthy donors. Findings of the study overall: The classifier, whose performance was assessed in both the original and validation cohorts, reportedly diagnosed cytomegalovirus status with high specificity and sensitivity. In a later analysis, across HLA loci, associated TCR counts were highest for DRB1, lowest for HLA-C. Being indistinguishable, some V segments were excluded, TRBV6-2 and TRBV6-3 among them.

Amplification used 60 Vbeta primers and 13 Jbeta primers. Sequenced by immunoSEQ multiplex PCR; TCRdb stores in-frame clones only, minus some. The repertoire table contains fewer than 250,000 clones. On this clone itself: Its antigen is not known.

The CDR3 is made up of 15 amino acids. The germline V gene has CDR1 LNHDA and CDR2 SQIVND (reference sequence). V was shortened by 7 bases and J by 0 bases, with 15 bases between the two germline ends. The sequencing input was PBMCs. The chain joins TRBV19 to TRBJ1-1; tentatively, D is TRBD1 (5 bases). The clonotype originates from a woman in her twenties or thirties in good health and CMV-seropositive. The CDR3 coding sequence is TGTGCCAGTACCACCCGGGCAGGGCTGAACACTGAAGCTTTCTTT. Residues: CASTTRAGLNTEAFF.